These 28 T cell receptor beta chains were sequenced from one sample in a study of blood T cell repertoires in COVID-19. TCRdb's table, derived via immunoSEQ multiplex PCR, lists solely in-frame clones and lacks some. The repertoire holds 130,000 or so clones, with 84% as singletons. Material: peripheral blood. All receptors derive from a man younger than 40 with COVID-19, enrolled during active disease.

The rearrangement links TRBV18 to TRBJ2-7; tentatively, D is TRBD2 (6 bases). This CDR3 region has 15 residues. V lost 3 bases and J lost 7, with 19 bases in between. Germline CDR1 KGHSH, CDR2 LQKENI. The DNA for the CDR3 is TGTGCCAGCTCACCTACCAGTATCCACGGGGGTGAGCAGTACTTC. Translation gives CASSPTSIHGGEQYF.

The CDR3 nucleotides are TGTGCCAGCATTGGGACAGCTAAAGAGACCCAGTACTTC. Its protein is CASIGTAKETQYF. This chain uses TRBV28 with TRBJ2-5, with 7 bases matching TRBD1. The germline V gene has CDR1 MDHEN and CDR2 SYDVKM. With 7 bases clipped from V and 3 bases from J, the junction kept 5 bases outside the gene matches. This CDR3 region has 13 residues.

This clone appeared once. The chain uses TRBV19 and TRBJ2-1, with 8 bases identical to TRBD1. V lost 6 bases to trimming and J lost 5 bases; unmatched junction nucleotides: 9. Germline values: CDR1 LNHDA, CDR2 SQIVND (reference sequence). CDR3 length: 15 amino acids. CDR3 in amino acids: CASRDPGQDNNEQFF. The CDR3 coding sequence is TGTGCCAGTAGGGATCCGGGACAGGACAACAATGAGCAGTTCTTC.

This clone was seen a handful of times. J is TRBJ2-1 and V is TRBV4-1, with TRBD2 as a possible D gene (5 bases). The CDR3 consists of 16 residues. Germline assignment: CDR1 MGHRA and CDR2 YSYEKL. V was cut by 0 bases and J by 0 bases, with 9 bases left in between. The CDR3 DNA is TGCGCCAGCAGCCAAGACTCACGGGGCTCCTACAATGAGCAGTTCTTC. This codes for CASSQDSRGSYNEQFF.

CDR3 sequence: CATRPSTGSNSPLHF. The CDR3 bases are TGTGCCACGCGCCCTTCGACAGGGAGTAATTCACCCCTCCACTTT. This chain connects TRBV10-3 to TRBJ1-6; TRBD1 matches 7 bases. Looked up from germline, CDR1 is ENHRY and CDR2 is SYGVKD. CDR3 length equals 15 residues. The V gene end was trimmed by 10 bases and the J gene end by 6 bases; junction bases not matched to a gene: 12.

A few counts support this clone. J is TRBJ2-7 and V is TRBV28; TRBD2 is a possible D gene (5 bases). V was pared by 2 bases and J by 0 bases, with 5 bases between. The CDR3 spans 13 residues. Germline V CDR1 and CDR2: MDHEN, SYDVKM. The DNA of the CDR3 is TGTGCCAGCAGTTTAGAGGGCTCCTACGAGCAGTACTTC. Protein: CASSLEGSYEQYF.

The chain employs TRBV6-2 or TRBV6-3 and TRBJ2-1; the D is unclear. Trimming stripped 2 bases from V and 7 bases from J, with 12 bases between. The V gene's germline CDR1 is MNHEY and CDR2 SVGEGT. The CDR3 consists of 14 residues. The CDR3 region is CASSYAVPLNEQFF. The CDR3 region has the DNA TGTGCCAGCAGTTACGCGGTACCGTTGAATGAGCAGTTCTTC.

V and J are TRBV4-2 and TRBJ1-2; D gene unclear. The CDR3 is 14 residues long. Trimming left V 0 bases short and J 3 bases short, with 8 bases between. CDR1 and CDR2 from the germline V gene are LGHNA and YNFKEQ. CDR3 bases: TGTGCCAGCAGCCAAGATAGCACGGACTATGGCTACACCTTC. Protein sequence: CASSQDSTDYGYTF.

The V and J genes are TRBV2 and TRBJ2-7; 9 bases match TRBD1. CDR3 length equals 14 residues. Germline V gives CDR1 SNHLY, CDR2 FYNNEI. V shed 1 base, J shed 6 bases, and the junction held 4 bases outside the gene matches. The CDR3 sequence is CASSEGRQGGEQYF. The CDR3, as DNA: TGTGCCAGCAGTGAAGGAAGACAGGGGGGCGAGCAGTACTTC.

The V gene is TRBV27, the J gene TRBJ1-5; TRBD1 might be the D (5 bases). Between the trimmed V and J ends, which lost 2 bases and 5 bases, there was a span of 13 bases. CDR1 is MNHEY, CDR2 SMNVEV, per germline (reference sequence). The length of the CDR3 is 15 residues. The CDR3 bases are TGTGCCAGCAGTTTAACGGGGGAACCCTATCAGCCCCAGCATTTT. Its protein product is CASSLTGEPYQPQHF.

This rearrangement joins TRBV5-1 to TRBJ2-1; 9 bases are a match to TRBD1. CDR3 length: 14 amino acids. Germline V gene sequence: CDR1 SGHRS, CDR2 YFSETQ. The trim removed 6 bases at V and 8 bases at J, leaving 9 bases unmatched. CDR3 DNA: TGCGCCAGCACTCCCGGGACAGGGTCCTATGAGCAGTTCTTC. Translating gives CASTPGTGSYEQFF.

The CDR3 protein is CASTQTTYLGEQYF. In DNA, the CDR3 is TGTGCCAGCACCCAGACAACCTACCTGGGCGAGCAGTACTTC. The chain uses TRBV2 and TRBJ2-7; unclear D gene. The V gene lost 7 bases and the J gene lost 6 bases, with 19 bases spanning the gap. Germline V gene sequence: CDR1 SNHLY, CDR2 FYNNEI. This CDR3 region has 14 residues.

The chain recombines TRBV7-8 with TRBJ1-5, with D possibly TRBD1 on 5 matching bases. Germline V gives CDR1 SGHVS, CDR2 FQNEAQ. V shed 5 bases and J shed 3 bases, with 14 bases lying between them. CDR3 length: 15 amino acids. The chain's CDR3 is CASSLAARANQPQHF. In DNA form, the CDR3 reads TGTGCCAGCAGCCTGGCGGCCAGGGCCAATCAGCCCCAGCATTTT. Filled out from reference TRBV7-8 and TRBJ1-5, the complete variable domain reads GAGVSQSPRYKVAKRGQDVALRCDPISGHVSLFWYQQALGQGPEFLTYFQNEAQLDKSGLPSDRFFAERPEGSVSTLKIQRTQQEDSAVYLCASSLAARANQPQHFGDGTRLSIL.

The rearrangement joins TRBV4-3 to TRBJ2-3; 7 bases line up with TRBD2. V gave up 4 bases and J gave up 1 base; unmatched junction bases: 5. The CDR3 consists of 15 residues. In germline, CDR1 is LGHNA, CDR2 YSLEER. As DNA, the CDR3 is TGCGCCAGCAGCCCAGGACTAGGAGGCACAGATACGCAGTATTTT. Amino acid sequence: CASSPGLGGTDTQYF.

This clone has just a few counts. The chain couples TRBV6-6 to TRBJ2-4; 8 bases map to TRBD1. CDR1 is MNHNY, CDR2 SVGAGI, per germline (reference sequence). Losses at the gene ends were 5 bases for V and 7 bases for J; bases not matched to a gene: 13. The CDR3 spans 16 residues. The CDR3 DNA reads as TGTGCCAGCAGTGGGGTGGGCGGACAGGGTAGGAACATTCAGTACTTC. As protein: CASSGVGGQGRNIQYF.

The chain recombines TRBV12-5 with TRBJ2-1, with 11 bases identical to TRBD2. CDR1 is LGHNT and CDR2 is FRNRAP in the germline V gene. This CDR3 is 17 amino acids long. V was clipped by 5 bases and J by 0 bases; unmatched bases: 6. The DNA for the CDR3 is TGTGCTAGTGGTCCGGGACTAGCGGATCGCTCCTACAATGAGCAGTTCTTC. Translation: CASGPGLADRSYNEQFF.

The CDR3 protein is CASSNTARGGKSDTQYF. CDR3 coding DNA: TGTGCCAGTAGTAACACAGCCCGGGGGGGCAAATCAGATACGCAGTATTTT. V gene TRBV19 combines with J gene TRBJ2-3; 8 nucleotides align to TRBD2. CDR3 length equals 17 residues. Unmatched junction bases numbered 13, after V lost 4 bases and J lost 4 bases. The germline CDR1 and CDR2 sequences are LNHDA and SQIVND (reference sequence). Based on the CDR3 plus reference TRBV19 and TRBJ2-3, the full variable domain is DGGITQSPKYLFRKEGQNVTLSCEQNLNHDAMYWYRQDPGQGLRLIYYSQIVNDFQKGDIAEGYSVSREKKESFPLTVTSAQKNPTAFYLCASSNTARGGKSDTQYFGPGTRLTVL.

J is TRBJ2-5 and V is TRBV7-9; no clear D gene. Germline V gene sequence: CDR1 SEHNR, CDR2 FQNEAQ (reference sequence). Trimming removed 1 base at V and 4 bases at J, with 7 bases between. CDR3 length: 13 residues. CDR3 loop: CASSLGAVETQYF. The CDR3 DNA is TGTGCCAGCAGCTTAGGGGCCGTAGAGACCCAGTACTTC.

In this sample, this clone turned up a few times. The chain joins TRBV7-9 to TRBJ2-1, with D tentatively TRBD2 (6 bases). With 3 bases removed from V and 8 bases from J, the gap between germline ends came to 17 bases. Germline V CDR1 and CDR2: SEHNR, FQNEAQ (reference sequence). The CDR3 totals 15 residues. CDR3 residues: CASSLRDVNRDEQFF. CDR3 DNA: TGTGCCAGCAGCTTGCGGGACGTTAATCGGGATGAGCAGTTCTTC.

This clone was seen a few times. The chain carries TRBV28 and TRBJ1-3; 8 bases align to TRBD1. V trimming: 6 bases; J trimming: 2 bases; junction bases outside the gene matches: 12. Per the germline V gene, CDR1 is MDHEN and CDR2 is SYDVKM. CDR3 length: 17 amino acids. CDR3 region: CASRRLFSGGTGNTIYF. DNA for the CDR3: TGTGCCAGCAGACGTCTATTCTCAGGGGGCACTGGAAACACCATATATTTT.

The V gene is TRBV19, the J gene TRBJ2-5, with D unresolved. The CDR3 contains 12 residues. The germline V gene encodes CDR1 LNHDA and CDR2 SQIVND (reference sequence). V lost 5 bases and J 5 bases, leaving 9 bases between the germline ends. Here the CDR3 DNA reads TGTGCCAGTAGTGCGCAACGGGAGACCCAGTACTTC. This codes for CASSAQRETQYF.

The chain recombines TRBV28 with TRBJ1-5; 10 nucleotides match TRBD1. V shed 5 bases, J shed 0 bases, and the junction held 16 bases outside the gene matches. Germline CDR1 reads MDHEN; CDR2 reads SYDVKM. This CDR3 contains 20 residues. This CDR3 reads CASSTSPGQGKGYSNQPQHF. The CDR3 DNA reads as TGTGCCAGCAGTACTTCCCCGGGACAGGGGAAGGGGTATAGCAATCAGCCCCAGCATTTT. Filled out from reference TRBV28 and TRBJ1-5, the complete variable domain reads DVKVTQSSRYLVKRTGEKVFLECVQDMDHENMFWYRQDPGLGLRLIYFSYDVKMKEKGDIPEGYSVSREKKERFSLILESASTNQTSMYLCASSTSPGQGKGYSNQPQHFGDGTRLSIL.

The rearrangement joins TRBV3-1 (or the pseudogene TRBV3-2) to TRBJ2-2, with 7 bases identical to TRBD2. The CDR3 is 14 amino acids. Per the germline V gene, CDR1 is LGHDT and CDR2 is YNNKEL (reference sequence). V was pared by 7 bases and J by 4 bases, with 6 bases of the junction left unmatched. The CDR3: CASISGGGTGELFF. In DNA, the CDR3 is TGTGCCAGCATTAGTGGCGGGGGCACCGGGGAGCTGTTTTTT.

CDR3 sequence reads: CASSLDRFTEAFF. The CDR3 DNA is TGTGCCAGCAGCTTAGACCGGTTCACTGAAGCTTTCTTT. The V and J genes are TRBV7-2 and TRBJ1-1; D is unresolved. Trimming took 1 base from V and 4 from J, leaving 7 bases between them. The CDR3 is 13 residues long. The germline gives CDR1 SGHTA, CDR2 FQGNSA. Combining the CDR3 with reference TRBV7-2 and TRBJ1-1 gives the whole variable domain GAGVSQSPSNKVTEKGKDVELRCDPISGHTALYWYRQSLGQGLEFLIYFQGNSAPDKSGLPSDRFSAERTGGSVSTLTIQRTQQEDSAVYLCASSLDRFTEAFFGQGTRLTVV.

The genes are TRBV30 and TRBJ1-1, with 7 bases matching TRBD1. The germline V gene has CDR1 GTSNPN and CDR2 SVGIG (reference sequence). The ends lost 4 bases at V and 5 bases at J; junction bases unmatched: 10. This CDR3 is 14 amino acids long. DNA of the CDR3: TGTGCCTGGACTGTACCAGGGGGTTGGACTGAAGCTTTCTTT. Translating gives CAWTVPGGWTEAFF.

This sequence joins TRBV28 and TRBJ2-5, with TRBD2 matching 8 bases. Looked up from germline, CDR1 is MDHEN and CDR2 is SYDVKM. The CDR3 totals 16 residues. Unmatched junction bases numbered 16, after V lost 8 bases and J lost 5 bases. In DNA, the CDR3 is TGTGCCAGCGGACCAGGGAGCGGGAGACCGACGGAGACCCAGTACTTC. Amino acids: CASGPGSGRPTETQYF.

This rearrangement joins TRBV2 to TRBJ1-5; D remains unclear. CDR1 SNHLY and CDR2 FYNNEI come from the germline V gene. The CDR3 runs 13 residues. The V gene lost 7 bases and the J gene lost 1 base, with 8 bases spanning the gap. This CDR3 is CASTETSNQPQHF. The CDR3 nucleotides read TGTGCCAGCACAGAAACCAGCAATCAGCCCCAGCATTTT.

The V and J genes are TRBV13 and TRBJ2-3, with 8 bases identical to TRBD2. Trimming removed 5 bases from V and 9 bases from J; junction bases left unmatched: 16. This CDR3 contains 16 residues. Germline loops: CDR1 PRHDT, CDR2 FYEKMQ (reference sequence). CDR3 DNA: TGTGCCAGCAGCCCAGAGGGACTAGAGGGTTCTTACACGCAGTATTTT. It yields the protein CASSPEGLEGSYTQYF.